This T cell receptor beta chain came from a study of CD8+ T cells in alopecia areata. In the study overall: Tofacitinib ran 6 to 18 months, followed by 6 months off drug.

The authors extracted RNA and reverse transcribed it into cDNA as the sequencing template. TCRdb keeps only in-frame clones here, not all; method: immunoSEQ multiplex PCR. The data contain 200,000 to 250,000 clones, 67% of them singletons. In germline, CDR1 is MNHEY, CDR2 SVGAGI. Trimming stripped 6 bases from V and 4 bases from J, with 16 bases between. CDR3 length equals 15 residues. Lesional scalp tissue (obtained by punch biopsy) and peripheral blood were collected from alopecia areata patients. Sorted out of PBMCs were CD4+ T cells and CD8+ T cells. The material was CD4+ T cells sorted from blood, obtained at week 0. The chain recombines TRBV6-5 with TRBJ1-5; possibly TRBD1 for D (6 bases). This TCR was recovered from a human donor with alopecia areata. CDR3 bases: TGTGCCAGCAGCCGGGAGTGGGGGGCAAATCAGCCCCAGCATTTT. This translates into CASSREWGANQPQHF.